These T cell receptor beta chains were read from a single sample in a study of technical replicates of blood from several donors. Using immunoSEQ multiplex PCR, the repertoire was profiled, and TCRdb retains in-frame clones only, with some absent. The data show 90,000 to 100,000 clones, just under 95% seen once. The material sequenced was T cells isolated from PBMCs. The receptors come from a human donor in good health. Both conserved end residues are part of each CDR3. The order of the fields is CDR3 protein, CDR3 DNA, J gene, V gene, clone size, D gene. D genes are given only for firm matches. The size of a clone is reported for some rows only, either as once, few or many, or as a class for expanded clones.

cdr3_aa: CASSVEGLAGVNNEQFF
cdr3_nt: TGTGCCAGCAGCGTAGAAGGACTAGCGGGAGTAAATAATGAGCAGTTCTTC
j_call: TRBJ2-1
v_call: TRBV9
clone_size: NA
d_call: TRBD2

cdr3_aa: CSVLLAGGGYNEQFF
cdr3_nt: TGCAGCGTCCTACTAGCGGGAGGTGGCTACAATGAGCAGTTCTTC
j_call: TRBJ2-1
v_call: TRBV29-1
clone_size: once
d_call: TRBD2

cdr3_aa: CASSQAPRAYNEQFF
cdr3_nt: TGCGCCAGCAGCCAAGCCCCCAGGGCCTACAATGAGCAGTTCTTC
j_call: TRBJ2-1
v_call: TRBV4-3
clone_size: NA
d_call: NA

cdr3_aa: CASSFSSGRWVSYF
cdr3_nt: TGTGCCAGCAGCTTCTCTAGCGGGAGATGGGTTTCGTACTTC
j_call: TRBJ2-7
v_call: TRBV11-2
clone_size: NA
d_call: TRBD2

cdr3_aa: CSAETDQPQHF
cdr3_nt: TGCAGTGCGGAGACAGATCAGCCCCAGCATTTT
j_call: TRBJ1-5
v_call: TRBV20-1
clone_size: NA
d_call: NA

cdr3_aa: CASSWLAGGTDTQYF
cdr3_nt: TGTGCCAGCAGCTGGCTAGCGGGAGGCACAGATACGCAGTATTTT
j_call: TRBJ2-3
v_call: TRBV7-3
clone_size: NA
d_call: TRBD2

cdr3_aa: CAISEGQLNTEAFF
cdr3_nt: TGTGCCATCAGTGAGGGACAGTTGAACACTGAAGCTTTCTTT
j_call: TRBJ1-1
v_call: TRBV10-3
clone_size: once
d_call: NA

cdr3_aa: CASTNFLGTGPLEQYF
cdr3_nt: TGTGCCAGCACCAATTTTCTCGGGACAGGTCCTTTGGAGCAGTACTTC
j_call: TRBJ2-7
v_call: TRBV5-8
clone_size: NA
d_call: TRBD1

cdr3_aa: CATNRQSSYNEQFF
cdr3_nt: TGTGCCACCAATAGACAGAGCTCCTACAATGAGCAGTTCTTC
j_call: TRBJ2-1
v_call: TRBV6-1
clone_size: NA
d_call: NA

cdr3_aa: CASTEGVAGELFF
cdr3_nt: TGTGCCAGCACCGAAGGGGTTGCAGGGGAGCTGTTTTTT
j_call: TRBJ2-2
v_call: TRBV25-1
clone_size: once
d_call: NA

cdr3_aa: CASSPDRGSQPQHF
cdr3_nt: TGTGCCAGCAGTCCGGACAGGGGGAGTCAGCCCCAGCATTTT
j_call: TRBJ1-5
v_call: TRBV28
clone_size: NA
d_call: TRBD1

cdr3_aa: CASSFNTGGGYGYTF
cdr3_nt: TGTGCCAGCAGCTTTAATACAGGGGGCGGATATGGCTACACCTTC
j_call: TRBJ1-2
v_call: TRBV5-8
clone_size: NA
d_call: TRBD1

cdr3_aa: CASSFSSMNTEAFF
cdr3_nt: TGCGCCAGCAGCTTTAGTTCCATGAACACTGAAGCTTTCTTT
j_call: TRBJ1-1
v_call: TRBV5-1
clone_size: NA
d_call: NA

cdr3_aa: CASSLPNLAGGPGEQFF
cdr3_nt: TGTGCCAGCAGCTTGCCAAATCTAGCGGGAGGGCCTGGTGAGCAGTTCTTC
j_call: TRBJ2-1
v_call: TRBV7-9
clone_size: NA
d_call: TRBD2

cdr3_aa: CASSHRLAGAYEQYF
cdr3_nt: TGCGCCAGCAGCCACCGACTAGCGGGGGCCTACGAGCAGTACTTC
j_call: TRBJ2-7
v_call: TRBV4-1
clone_size: once
d_call: TRBD2

cdr3_aa: CASSYSAGALNEKLFF
cdr3_nt: TGTGCCAGCAGTTACTCTGCAGGGGCCCTTAATGAAAAACTGTTTTTT
j_call: TRBJ1-4
v_call: TRBV6-5
clone_size: NA
d_call: NA

cdr3_aa: CAISLGQGAYEQFF
cdr3_nt: TGTGCCATCAGCTTGGGACAGGGGGCGTATGAGCAGTTCTTC
j_call: TRBJ2-1
v_call: TRBV10-3
clone_size: NA
d_call: TRBD1

cdr3_aa: CASSQPPGLAGGKNYEQYF
cdr3_nt: TGTGCCAGCTCACAACCTCCAGGGCTAGCGGGAGGTAAAAACTACGAGCAGTACTTC
j_call: TRBJ2-7
v_call: TRBV18
clone_size: NA
d_call: TRBD2

cdr3_aa: CASREGDTQYF
cdr3_nt: TGTGCCAGCAGGGAGGGAGATACGCAGTATTTT
j_call: TRBJ2-3
v_call: TRBV6-4
clone_size: NA
d_call: NA

cdr3_aa: CASSLNRIYEQYF
cdr3_nt: TGTGCCAGCAGCCTAAACAGGATCTACGAGCAGTACTTC
j_call: TRBJ2-7
v_call: TRBV5-6
clone_size: NA
d_call: NA

cdr3_aa: CASSIEKLFF
cdr3_nt: TGTGCCAGCAGCATAGAAAAACTGTTTTTT
j_call: TRBJ1-4
v_call: TRBV7-9
clone_size: NA
d_call: NA

cdr3_aa: CASSFLAVAYEQYF
cdr3_nt: TGTGCCAGCAGCTTCCTAGCGGTAGCCTACGAGCAGTACTTC
j_call: TRBJ2-7
v_call: TRBV11-2
clone_size: NA
d_call: TRBD2

cdr3_aa: CASSVSEQFF
cdr3_nt: TGTGCCAGCAGTGTATCTGAGCAGTTCTTC
j_call: TRBJ2-1
v_call: TRBV2
clone_size: once
d_call: NA

cdr3_aa: CASSMGANPYETQYF
cdr3_nt: TGTGCCAGCAGCATGGGGGCTAACCCATATGAGACCCAGTACTTC
j_call: TRBJ2-5
v_call: TRBV11-2
clone_size: NA
d_call: NA

cdr3_aa: CASIPRVGTEAFF
cdr3_nt: TGTGCCAGCATCCCCAGGGTCGGCACTGAAGCTTTCTTT
j_call: TRBJ1-1
v_call: TRBV7-2
clone_size: NA
d_call: NA

cdr3_aa: CASSLTGAELSGANVLTF
cdr3_nt: TGTGCCAGCAGCTTGACAGGGGCCGAGCTCTCTGGGGCCAACGTCCTGACTTTC
j_call: TRBJ2-6
v_call: TRBV5-6
clone_size: NA
d_call: TRBD1

cdr3_aa: CASSFGTGGRFDTQYF
cdr3_nt: TGTGCCAGCAGCTTTGGGACAGGGGGAAGATTTGATACGCAGTATTTT
j_call: TRBJ2-3
v_call: TRBV7-6
clone_size: NA
d_call: TRBD1

cdr3_aa: CASSTDSTGTEAFF
cdr3_nt: TGTGCCAGCAGCACAGACAGTACGGGCACTGAAGCTTTCTTT
j_call: TRBJ1-1
v_call: TRBV9
clone_size: NA
d_call: NA

cdr3_aa: CASSRRTSGRGDTQYF
cdr3_nt: TGTGCCAGCAGTAGGAGGACTAGCGGGAGGGGGGATACGCAGTATTTT
j_call: TRBJ2-3
v_call: TRBV27
clone_size: NA
d_call: TRBD2